These 12 T cell receptor beta chains share one sample of origin, sequenced in a study of early T cells in non-severe SARS-CoV-2 infection. TCRdb re-called the 5' RACE reads with MiXCR, one entry per CDR3 protein. Counted here are about 94,000 distinct CDR3 sequences, less than 15% occurring once; the ten biggest clones make up around 2.5%. Sequencing was carried out using whole blood. These receptors were obtained from an adult who was a healthcare worker with PCR-confirmed SARS-CoV-2 infection or an uninfected control (not recorded which).

The chain carries TRBV6-6 and TRBJ2-5, with D possibly matching TRBD2 (5 bases). The CDR3 runs to 16 residues. Germline assignment: CDR1 MNHNY and CDR2 SVGAGI (reference sequence). The V gene lost 0 bases and the J gene lost 4 bases, with 15 bases spanning the gap. The CDR3 nucleotides read TGTGCCAGCAGTTACTCGGGGAAAGGAGGCGGAGAGACCCAGTACTTC. Encoded protein: CASSYSGKGGGETQYF.

This sequence joins TRBV4-1 and TRBJ2-5; possibly TRBD1 or TRBD2 for D (5 bases each). This CDR3 spans 14 amino acids. CDR1 and CDR2 (germline): MGHRA, YSYEKL. V lost 4 bases and J lost 5, with 14 bases in between. The CDR3 reads CASSLLGPPETQYF. CDR3 bases: TGCGCCAGCAGCCTCTTGGGACCTCCGGAGACCCAGTACTTC.

The chain uses TRBV3-1 and TRBJ2-6; D call uncertain. Trimming stripped 3 bases from V and 1 base from J, with 7 bases between. The CDR3 totals 15 residues. Germline loops: CDR1 LGHDT, CDR2 YNNKEL (reference sequence). CDR3 bases: TGTGCCAGCAGCCAGGGCAGGTCTGGGGCCAACGTCCTGACTTTC. Translation: CASSQGRSGANVLTF.

This clonotype was detected ten times or more. This chain joins TRBV5-5 and TRBJ1-1; D possibly corresponds to TRBD1 (6 bases). Germline V gene sequence: CDR1 SGHKS, CDR2 YYEKEE (reference sequence). The CDR3 spans 15 residues. The V end was cut by 2 bases, the J end by 1 base, with 12 bases between. The CDR3 region has the DNA TGTGCCAGCAGCTTAGGACGGACAGCGAACACTGAAGCTTTCTTT. Its translation is CASSLGRTANTEAFF.

This clonotype was detected only a few times. The chain is built from TRBV7-9 and TRBJ1-1; no definite D call. The germline V and J ends were trimmed by 7 bases and 10 bases, with 13 bases remaining between them. CDR1 and CDR2 (germline): SEHNR, FQNEAQ (reference sequence). The CDR3 has 11 residues. The CDR3 DNA follows: TGTGCCAGCACCCTTCAAGGAGGAGCTTTCTTT. Residues: CASTLQGGAFF.

This clonotype was detected many times. The chain recombines TRBV6-6 with TRBJ2-1; D uncertain. The V and J ends lost 0 bases and 0 bases respectively, with 9 bases between them. This CDR3 is built from 16 residues. The germline CDR1 and CDR2 sequences are MNHNY and SVGAGI (reference sequence). CDR3 loop: CASSYSIVSSYNEQFF. The CDR3 DNA sequence: TGTGCCAGCAGTTACTCGATAGTTAGCTCCTACAATGAGCAGTTCTTC.

This clonotype was detected many times. V is TRBV27 and J is TRBJ1-1, with D possibly TRBD1 on 6 matching bases. The germline V gene has CDR1 MNHEY and CDR2 SMNVEV (reference sequence). V was shortened by 6 bases and J by 12 bases, with 20 bases between the two germline ends. The CDR3 is made up of 13 amino acids. Here the CDR3 DNA reads TGTGCCAGCAGCCGCGGACACAGGGCGTCGTCTTTCTTT. This codes for CASSRGHRASSFF.

This clonotype has just a few counts. The CDR3, as DNA: TGTGCCAGCAGTACTAGCGGGAGCACAGATACGCAGTATTTT. Its translation is CASSTSGSTDTQYF. The V call is TRBV6-2 or TRBV6-3, the J call TRBJ2-3, with 9 bases aligning to TRBD2. The trim removed 5 bases at V and 0 bases at J, leaving 0 bases unmatched. This CDR3 contains 14 residues. Per germline, CDR1 MNHEY and CDR2 SVGEGT.

This clonotype came up many times. This chain connects TRBV28 to TRBJ1-6; no definite D call. The CDR3 covers 15 residues. Germline-derived CDR1 and CDR2 are MDHEN and SYDVKM. The V end was cut by 6 bases, the J end by 0 bases, with 9 bases between. The CDR3, as DNA: TGTGCCAGCAGCGGGTCGGGCTCCTATAATTCACCCCTCCACTTT. This codes for CASSGSGSYNSPLHF.

This rearrangement joins TRBV10-3 to TRBJ2-7; D perhaps matches TRBD1 (6 bases). The CDR3 has 17 residues. Germline CDR1 reads ENHRY; CDR2 reads SYGVKD. Trimming cost V 3 bases and J 4 bases, with 22 bases left between them. The CDR3 DNA is TGTGCCATCAGTGACCCCGGTGCCCCGGGGACACAGTACGAGCAGTACTTC. Amino acids: CAISDPGAPGTQYEQYF.

This clonotype was picked up many times. The CDR3: CASSLQGRAYEQYF. CDR3 in DNA: TGTGCCAGCAGCTTACAAGGCAGGGCCTACGAGCAGTACTTC. The V and J genes are TRBV7-2 and TRBJ2-7; D might be TRBD1 (5 bases). This CDR3 spans 14 amino acids. Trimming left V 2 bases short and J 2 bases short, with 10 bases between. The germline V gene has CDR1 SGHTA and CDR2 FQGNSA.

This clonotype was seen only a few times. The chain links TRBV20-1 to TRBJ2-5; weak D call: TRBD2 (5 bases). Germline assignment: CDR1 DFQATT and CDR2 SNEGSKA (reference sequence). V was shortened by 7 bases and J by 10 bases, with 7 bases between the two germline ends. This CDR3 is built from 8 residues. CDR3 bases: TGCAGTGTACGGGGCCAGTACTTC. Translation gives CSVRGQYF.